Listed below are T cell receptor beta chains from one sample, sequenced in a study of cytomegalovirus exposure and HLA in healthy donors. Clones were read by immunoSEQ multiplex PCR, and TCRdb kept only the in-frame ones, dropping some. This table has under 100,000 clones, 55% to 70% appearing once. Source material: PBMCs. The receptors were sampled from a woman aged 40 to 50 in good health and CMV-seropositive. The CDR3 runs from the conserved cysteine through the conserved F or W. D genes are given only for firm matches.

j_call v_call d_call cdr3_nt cdr3_aa
TRBJ1-5 TRBV18 . TGTGCCAGCTCATCTGTGGACAGCTCTGGTCAGCCCCAGCATTTT CASSSVDSSGQPQHF
TRBJ2-2 TRBV5-4 . TGTGCCAGCAGCTTGGCGGGGACTTTCACCGGGGAGCTGTTTTTT CASSLAGTFTGELFF
TRBJ1-2 TRBV14 TRBD1 TGTGCCAGCAGCCAAGATGATCCCAGGGGGCTGCGTGGCTACACCTTC CASSQDDPRGLRGYTF
TRBJ2-3 TRBV29-1 TRBD1 TGCAGCGTTGAGGGACAGGGTCACTACTGGACGGGCACAGATACGCAGTATTTT CSVEGQGHYWTGTDTQYF
TRBJ2-7 TRBV27 . TGTGCCAGCCGTGGATCCATTTTAGCGGAGGGCCCCTACGAGCAGTACTTC CASRGSILAEGPYEQYF
TRBJ2-1 TRBV9 TRBD1 TGTGCCAGCAGCCGGGACAGGGGCTACAATGAGCAGTTCTTC CASSRDRGYNEQFF
TRBJ2-3 TRBV28 TRBD2 TGTGCCAGCAGTTTACTAGCGGGAGTAGGGGCAGATACGCAGTATTTT CASSLLAGVGADTQYF
TRBJ1-2 TRBV4-1 TRBD1 TGCGCCAGCAGCCAACCCGGACAGGGGGCCTATGGCTACACCTTC CASSQPGQGAYGYTF
TRBJ2-5 TRBV15 TRBD2 TGTGCCACCAGCAGGGAGACTAGCGGGAGGGGTGAGACCCAGTACTTC CATSRETSGRGETQYF
TRBJ2-5 TRBV6-1 . TGTGCCAGCAGTTACATGGAGACCCAGTACTTC CASSYMETQYF
TRBJ2-1 TRBV5-6 . TGTGCCAGCAGCTTGGGGGCGGGGGCCCTTTACAATGAGCAGTTCTTC CASSLGAGALYNEQFF
TRBJ2-7 TRBV18 TRBD1 TGTGCCAGCTCACCACAGACAGGGCTTTCCTACGAGCAGTACTTC CASSPQTGLSYEQYF